This T cell receptor beta chain was captured in a study of T cells in localized non-small cell lung cancer. Study results and limitations: Median detection of top 100 tumor clones in adjacent lung was 55 to 60 clones. Maximal T cell clonality occurred in uninvolved adjacent lung, with tumor ranking below it.

Trimming cost V 7 bases and J 1 base; bases outside gene matches: 9. There are 16 residues in the CDR3. The germline CDR1 and CDR2 sequences are MNHEY and SMNVEV (reference sequence). This table comes from immunoSEQ multiplex PCR, and its TCRdb copy is limited to in-frame clones, with some not included. The data show 20,000 to 25,000 clones, around 87% seen once. A note on this clone: Its specificity is not known.

The TCR sequence derives from a man between 35 and 75 years old with stage II lung adenocarcinoma. The chain recombines TRBV27 with TRBJ2-2, with TRBD1 matching over 7 bases. The sequencing here drew on PBMCs, taken before any cancer treatment. The CDR3 spells CASTPRWDRNTGELFF. The CDR3 bases are TGTGCCAGCACCCCCAGGTGGGACAGGAACACCGGGGAGCTGTTTTTT.